The 2 T cell receptor beta chains below all came from one sample that was sequenced in a study of T cell clonality in common variable immunodeficiency. Produced via immunoSEQ multiplex PCR; TCRdb's table is partial and in-frame only. This sample comprises some 53,000 clones, none seen once only. Sequenced material: peripheral blood mononuclear cells. The receptors here all came from a person aged 18-69 years in good health.

This clone was recorded many times. The read gets to within 3 residues of the CDR3 end, and the germline J gene fills in the rest. The rearrangement links TRBV7-8 to TRBJ2-1; 13 nucleotides align to TRBD2. The germline CDR1 and CDR2 sequences are SGHVS and FQNEAQ. CDR3 length: 18 amino acids. With 1 base clipped from V and 5 bases from J, the junction kept 8 bases outside the gene matches. CDR3 bases read: TGTGCCAGCAGCTTAGGGAGACTAGCGGGAGGTTTAGACAATGAG. Encoded protein: CASSLGRLAGGLDNE. The complete CDR3 sequence is CASSLGRLAGGLDNEQFF.

The covered CDR3 bases are TGCGCCAGCAGTCCCTCCGGAGGGAATGAAAAA. As protein: CASSPSGGNEK. The full-length CDR3 reads as CASSPSGGNEKLFF. The chain couples TRBV5-1 to TRBJ1-4; D is uncertain. The read finishes 3 residues shy of the CDR3 end, and the germline J gene is used to complete it. V was trimmed by 5 bases and J by 5 bases, leaving 13 bases between them. From germline, CDR1 is SGHRS and CDR2 YFSETQ. The CDR3 sequence is 14 residues long.